The 18 T cell receptor beta chains below all came from one sample that was sequenced in a study of shared clonotypes between healthy human individuals. Clones were sequenced by immunoSEQ multiplex PCR, and TCRdb holds only the in-frame ones, with some missing. The data contain about 1 million clones, about three quarters of them singletons. Material for sequencing was memory CD4+ T cells sorted from blood. Indicated subset: CD45RA-negative fraction. The receptors were sampled from a man between 18 and 35 years old in good health.

On this clone itself: The sample carries other DNA sequences with the same CDR3. This chain joins TRBV27 and TRBJ1-1, with D unclear. This CDR3 region has 13 residues. Germline V lookup: CDR1 MNHEY, CDR2 SMNVEV (reference sequence). V dropped 2 bases and J dropped 1 base, with 5 bases sitting between them. The CDR3 here is CASSLGGNTEAFF. The CDR3 nucleotides are TGTGCCAGCAGTTTAGGAGGGAACACTGAAGCTTTCTTT.

This rearrangement joins TRBV4-1 to TRBJ2-1; 16 nucleotides line up with TRBD2. The junction had 5 bases not matched to a gene; V was cut back by 9 bases and J by 0 bases. The CDR3 has 17 residues. Per germline, CDR1 MGHRA and CDR2 YSYEKL. CDR3 nucleotide sequence: TGCGCCAGTTTGGGACTAGCGGGAGGGAGCTCCTACAATGAGCAGTTCTTC. This codes for CASLGLAGGSSYNEQFF.

The chain uses TRBV28 and TRBJ1-6, with no clear D. The germline gives CDR1 MDHEN, CDR2 SYDVKM. Trimming removed 1 base at V and 16 bases at J, with 17 bases between. This CDR3 is built from 14 residues. CDR3 bases: TGTGCCAGCAGTTTATTGGTCGACATCCTATCTCTCCACTTT. It is translated as CASSLLVDILSLHF.

This chain uses TRBV27 with TRBJ1-6, with D possibly being TRBD1 (5 bases). The CDR3 sequence is 16 residues long. The germline CDR1 and CDR2 sequences are MNHEY and SMNVEV (reference sequence). With 6 bases removed from V and 0 bases from J, the gap between germline ends came to 12 bases. The CDR3 reads CASSKDISSYNSPLHF. CDR3 bases: TGTGCCAGCAGCAAGGACATAAGCTCCTATAATTCACCCCTCCACTTT.

As to this clone: This CDR3 is also generated by other DNA sequences in the sample. J is TRBJ1-4 and V is TRBV25-1; the D is unclear. Trimming pared 5 bases from V and 6 bases from J, leaving 4 bases between. The germline V gene encodes CDR1 MGHDK and CDR2 SYGVNS. The CDR3 spans 11 residues. This CDR3 reads CASSSYEKLFF. CDR3 DNA: TGTGCCAGCAGTTCGTATGAAAAACTGTTTTTT.

The chain has TRBV28 and TRBJ1-2; D remains ambiguous. The V gene's germline CDR1 is MDHEN and CDR2 SYDVKM. This CDR3 has 14 residues. The V gene lost 1 base and the J gene lost 1 base, with 7 bases spanning the gap. The DNA of the CDR3 is TGTGCCAGCAGTTTATCGGGAATTAACTATGGCTACACCTTC. Amino acid sequence: CASSLSGINYGYTF.

Comments on this clone: The same CDR3 also results from other DNA sequences found in this sample. The chain recombines TRBV5-1 with TRBJ2-2; the D gene is possibly TRBD1 (5 bases). With 5 bases removed from V and 2 bases from J, the gap between germline ends came to 13 bases. The CDR3 has 15 residues. CDR1 and CDR2 from the germline V gene are SGHRS and YFSETQ. CDR3 sequence: CASSLERGNTGELFF. CDR3 bases: TGCGCCAGCAGTCTGGAAAGGGGTAACACCGGGGAGCTGTTTTTT.

The sample holds one count of this clone. Within the sample, other DNA sequences also encode this same CDR3. This chain uses TRBV6-5 with TRBJ2-7; a weak D match, TRBD1 (5 bases). The germline V gene encodes CDR1 MNHEY and CDR2 SVGAGI. The CDR3 covers 12 residues. V lost 5 bases and J 6 bases, leaving 11 bases between the germline ends. DNA for the CDR3: TGTGCCAGCAGTCCTCCAAGGGGCGAGCAGTACTTC. Protein sequence: CASSPPRGEQYF.

The chain uses TRBV5-6 and TRBJ2-1; 12 bases fit TRBD2. The CDR3 is 17 amino acids. V dropped 0 bases and J dropped 1; count of bases not matched to a gene: 2. The germline V gene encodes CDR1 SGHDT and CDR2 YYEEEE. CDR3 DNA sequence: TGTGCCAGCAGCTTGGGACTAGCGGGAGTTTCCTACAATGAGCAGTTCTTC. Protein: CASSLGLAGVSYNEQFF.

The V and J genes are TRBV7-9 and TRBJ2-7; 8 nucleotides line up with TRBD1. The CDR3 is 15 residues long. V gave up 4 bases and J gave up 1 base; unmatched junction bases: 6. CDR1 SEHNR and CDR2 FQNEAQ come from the germline V gene (reference sequence). The DNA for the CDR3 is TGTGCCAGCAGCTCACGGACAGGGATATCCTACGAGCAGTACTTC. This encodes CASSSRTGISYEQYF.

This clone was seen only a few times. Distinct nucleotide sequences in the sample also encode this CDR3. The rearrangement joins TRBV10-3 to TRBJ1-1; the D gene is possibly TRBD1 (5 bases). Germline V gene lookup returns CDR1 ENHRY and CDR2 SYGVKD. Trimming shortened V by 3 bases and J by 1 base, and 9 bases separated the two germline ends. The CDR3 runs to 14 residues. This CDR3 reads CAISDGQGNTEAFF. DNA for the CDR3: TGTGCCATCAGTGATGGGCAGGGGAACACTGAAGCTTTCTTT.

Only one count was recorded for this clone. V is TRBV6-1 and J is TRBJ1-4; TRBD1 matches 9 bases. The germline V gene has CDR1 MNHNS and CDR2 SASEGT. The length of the CDR3 is 14 residues. With V trimmed by 6 bases and J by 6 bases, 5 bases remained unmatched. The CDR3 protein is CASRGTGRDEKLFF. The DNA of the CDR3 is TGTGCCAGCAGGGGGACAGGGCGGGATGAAAAACTGTTTTTT.

As concerns this clone: This specimen includes other DNA sequences encoding the same CDR3. The chain uses TRBV9 and TRBJ2-2, with D uncertain. The CDR3 covers 13 residues. V was cut by 0 bases and J by 5 bases, with 5 bases left in between. Germline V gives CDR1 SGDLS, CDR2 YYNGEE. The chain's CDR3 is CASSVGGTGELFF. For the CDR3, the DNA is TGTGCCAGCAGCGTAGGAGGAACCGGGGAGCTGTTTTTT.

Only a few counts were recorded for this clone. The CDR3 DNA follows: TGTGCCAGCAGCACAGGTAATTCACCCCTCCACTTT. This encodes CASSTGNSPLHF. The V gene is TRBV11-2, the J gene TRBJ1-6; D is possibly TRBD1 (5 bases). The V end was cut by 5 bases, the J end by 6 bases, with 5 bases between. This CDR3 spans 12 amino acids. In germline, CDR1 is SGHAT, CDR2 FQNNGV.

The J gene is TRBJ2-4, the V gene TRBV4-1; 12 bases agree with TRBD2. J was trimmed by 4 bases and V by 0 bases; bases with no gene match: 4. The CDR3 length is 17 residues. Germline CDR1 reads MGHRA; CDR2 reads YSYEKL. In nucleotides, the CDR3 is TGCGCCAGCAGCCAAGAGTCCCTAGCGGGAGGGAAAAACATTCAGTACTTC. Its protein is CASSQESLAGGKNIQYF.

The CDR3 DNA reads as TGTGCCAGTCAAAAAGCGAACTACGAGCAGTACTTC. Protein product: CASQKANYEQYF. The V and J genes are TRBV2 and TRBJ2-7; D not certain. CDR1 is SNHLY, CDR2 FYNNEI, per germline. The CDR3 sequence is 12 residues long. The germline V and J ends were trimmed by 9 bases and 3 bases, with 12 bases remaining between them.

The chain is built from TRBV30 and TRBJ1-2; D not resolved. Germline V CDR1 and CDR2: GTSNPN, SVGIG (reference sequence). Trimming shortened V by 1 base and J by 6 bases, and 12 bases separated the two germline ends. This CDR3 spans 13 amino acids. The CDR3 region is CAWSAQDGNGYTF. CDR3 nucleotides: TGTGCCTGGAGTGCACAAGACGGAAATGGCTACACCTTC.

The chain has TRBV2 and TRBJ1-3; a weak D match, TRBD1 (6 bases). V was trimmed by 0 bases and J by 0 bases, leaving 9 bases between them. Germline CDR1 reads SNHLY; CDR2 reads FYNNEI. This CDR3 region has 16 residues. The CDR3 DNA sequence: TGTGCCAGCAGTGAAGCGGGACATAGCTCTGGAAACACCATATATTTT. Translation: CASSEAGHSSGNTIYF.